A selection of T cell receptor beta chains follows, all from one sample in a study of CD8 T cells in ankylosing spondylitis. MiXCR, applied by TCRdb to the 5' RACE reads, yields one record per CDR3 protein. The table includes around 230,000 distinct CDR3 sequences, 8% to 9% detected once. Specimen: blood, either unsorted or a sorted T cell fraction (not recorded which). Receptors originate from a female donor with ankylosing spondylitis or in good health (not recorded which). Each CDR3 is given with its conserved first and last residue. A D gene is named only where the DNA matches it firmly. Size tells how often a clone was seen (once, few, many) or the class of an expanded clone, and some rows leave it out.

v_call	clone_size	d_call	j_call	cdr3_aa	cdr3_nt
TRBV10-1	many	TRBD1	TRBJ1-1	CASSENDRATEAFF	TGCGCCAGCAGTGAGAACGACAGGGCAACTGAAGCTTTCTTT
TRBV7-6	few	TRBD1	TRBJ2-3	CASSLGTGEDTQYF	TGTGCCAGCAGCTTAGGGACAGGGGAGGATACGCAGTATTTT
TRBV7-8	many	TRBD1	TRBJ2-7	CASGDRAKNEQYF	TGTGCCAGCGGAGACAGGGCGAAGAACGAGCAGTACTTC
TRBV20-1	many	.	TRBJ2-1	CSAGRGYYNEQFF	TGCAGTGCTGGGCGGGGTTACTACAATGAGCAGTTCTTC
TRBV29-1	many	.	TRBJ1-5	CSVGENQPQHF	TGCAGCGTTGGGGAGAATCAGCCCCAGCATTTT
TRBV10-1	many	.	TRBJ2-2	CASSYRSGELFF	TGCGCCAGCAGTTACAGAAGCGGGGAGCTGTTTTTT
TRBV12-3/TRBV12-4	many	TRBD2	TRBJ2-1	CASSLSGSTYNEQFF	TGTGCCAGCAGTTTAAGCGGGAGCACCTACAATGAGCAGTTCTTC
TRBV9	many	TRBD2	TRBJ2-7	CASSPGLAGVRSYEQYF	TGTGCCAGCAGCCCCGGACTAGCGGGAGTACGCTCCTACGAGCAGTACTTC
TRBV5-1	many	TRBD1	TRBJ2-5	CASSLQTGGVETQYF	TGCGCCAGCAGCCTACAGACAGGGGGGGTAGAGACCCAGTACTTC
TRBV12-3/TRBV12-4	many	TRBD1	TRBJ2-5	CASSHLGQGGGETQYF	TGTGCCAGCAGCCATCTGGGACAGGGCGGGGGAGAGACCCAGTACTTC
TRBV7-9	.	.	TRBJ1-4	CASSFRQENEKLFF	TGTGCCAGCAGCTTCCGCCAAGAGAATGAAAAACTGTTTTTT
TRBV11-2	many	.	TRBJ1-1	CASSLKEGVEAFF	TGTGCCAGCAGCTTAAAAGAAGGGGTTGAAGCTTTCTTT
TRBV12-3/TRBV12-4	many	.	TRBJ1-2	CASSLEAGYGYTF	TGTGCCAGCAGTTTAGAGGCTGGATATGGCTACACCTTC
TRBV10-1	many	.	TRBJ2-3	CASSELRGEDTDTQYF	TGCGCCAGCAGTGAACTGAGGGGAGAAGACACAGATACGCAGTATTTT
TRBV7-2	many	.	TRBJ1-3	CASSLRPLSGNTIYF	TGTGCCAGCAGCTTAAGGCCACTCTCTGGAAACACCATATATTTT
TRBV20-1	many	TRBD2	TRBJ2-5	CSANLPGLAGGETQYF	TGCAGTGCCAATTTACCGGGACTAGCGGGAGGAGAGACCCAGTACTTC
TRBV28	many	TRBD2	TRBJ2-7	CASSPQASGRAGEQYF	TGTGCCAGCAGTCCCCAGGCTAGCGGGAGGGCCGGGGAGCAGTACTTC
TRBV7-2	many	.	TRBJ2-7	CASSFASVTYEQYF	TGTGCCAGCAGCTTCGCTAGCGTGACCTACGAGCAGTACTTC
TRBV11-3	few	TRBD2	TRBJ2-7	CASSQRGGSPKYEQYF	TGTGCCAGCAGCCAAAGGGGCGGGAGCCCTAAATACGAGCAGTACTTC
TRBV12-3/TRBV12-4	many	TRBD2	TRBJ2-1	CASSFRAGAYNEQFF	TGTGCCAGCAGTTTCCGGGCGGGAGCTTACAATGAGCAGTTCTTC
TRBV6-2/TRBV6-3	many	.	TRBJ2-1	CASSDRRAGSSYNEQFF	TGTGCCAGCAGTGATCGACGGGCGGGCAGCTCCTACAATGAGCAGTTCTTC
TRBV7-9	.	TRBD1	TRBJ2-3	CASSLGGQADTQYF	TGTGCCAGCAGCTTAGGTGGACAGGCAGATACGCAGTATTTT
TRBV7-2	many	.	TRBJ2-7	CASSFRAGWVYEQYF	TGTGCCAGCAGCTTTCGGGCGGGCTGGGTCTACGAGCAGTACTTC
TRBV3-1	few	TRBD2	TRBJ2-7	CASSRSPGGGDRSYEQYF	TGTGCCAGCAGCCGCAGCCCCGGCGGGGGGGACAGATCCTACGAGCAGTACTTC
TRBV6-2/TRBV6-3	many	.	TRBJ2-1	CASSPKDMYNEQFF	TGTGCCAGCAGTCCAAAGGACATGTACAATGAGCAGTTCTTC
TRBV6-2/TRBV6-3	many	TRBD2	TRBJ2-1	CASSSPELAEHNPNEQFF	TGTGCCAGCAGTTCGCCCGAACTAGCGGAACACAACCCCAATGAGCAGTTCTTC